This T cell receptor (beta chain) was documented in a study of metastatic and nonmetastatic thyroid tumors. TCRdb called clones again from the PCR reads with MiXCR. The sample carries roughly 9,200 clones, under 15% recorded once. Ahead of thyroid surgery, no patient had received treatment of any kind. Germline CDR1 reads SNHLY; CDR2 reads FYNNEI. This CDR3 contains 14 residues. Trimming stripped 8 bases from V and 3 bases from J, with 11 bases between. There are a few counts of this clone. Sequenced input: blood. The chain links TRBV2 to TRBJ1-6; D gene ambiguous. The clonotype originates from a female donor with papillary thyroid cancer or a benign thyroid nodule (not recorded which). Some clones in this sample may be carry-over from other donors' samples. The CDR3 DNA is TGTGCCAGCGCCCCATGGGGCTATAATTCACCCCTCCACTTT. As protein: CASAPWGYNSPLHF.